This T cell receptor (beta chain) was sequenced in a study of blood T cells in healthy people across ages. Turning to this clonotype: Its antigen is not known.

Overall study results and limits: Aged donors had fewer naive CD4+ cells and lower diversity than long-lived donors.

CDR1 and CDR2 (germline): DFQATT, SNEGSKA (reference sequence). This CDR3 is 13 amino acids long. The authors ran a second PCR of 7 to 11 cycles using a sample-barcoded 5' primer and a J-beta primer mix. One entry per CDR3 protein results from TCRdb running MiXCR on the 5' RACE reads. Counted here are roughly 800,000 distinct CDR3 sequences, about 55% occurring once; the ten biggest clones make up roughly 37%. Sequencing was carried out using blood. The J gene is TRBJ2-1, the V gene TRBV20-1; D is undetermined. Near its end, the DNA agrees better with TRBJ2-7, so the J call may be wrong. This TCR was recovered from a man aged 80 or over in good health. CDR3 loop: CSAPKSSYNEQYF. CDR3 nucleotide sequence: TGCAGTGCCCCCAAAAGCTCCTACAATGAGCAGTACTTC.